This T cell receptor beta chain is drawn from a study of blood T cell repertoires in COVID-19. TCRdb's table, derived via immunoSEQ multiplex PCR, lists solely in-frame clones and lacks some. The table has roughly 300,000 clones, approximately 87% seen once. V lost 5 bases, J lost 11 bases, and 14 bases lay in between. The CDR3 consists of 12 residues. V is TRBV12-3 or TRBV12-4 and J is TRBJ2-3; maybe TRBD1 (6 bases). This clonotype was sampled from a woman in her forties or fifties who had recovered from COVID-19. Specimen: peripheral blood. The CDR3 here is CASSRQAHGQYF. CDR3 sequence (DNA): TGTGCCAGCAGTCGACAGGCCCACGGGCAGTATTTT.